Listed below are T cell receptor beta chains from one sample, sequenced in a study of blood T cell repertoires in COVID-19. TCRdb's table, derived via immunoSEQ multiplex PCR, lists solely in-frame clones and lacks some. The sample contains roughly 100,000 clones, around 86% of which appear only once. The sample taken for sequencing was peripheral blood. These receptors came from a man aged 50 to 60 with active or convalescent COVID-19. Each CDR3 is given with its conserved first and last residue. D genes are given only for firm matches. Only some rows state a clone size, as once, few, many or a class for expanded clones.

d_call	v_call	j_call	clone_size	cdr3_nt	cdr3_aa
-	TRBV5-1	TRBJ2-2	-	TGCGCCAGCAGCTCCGGGGTCACCGGGGAGCTGTTTTTT	CASSSGVTGELFF
TRBD2	TRBV27	TRBJ2-2	few	TGTGCCAGCTCTAGCGGGAGCCTCCGAGGCACCGGGGAGCTGTTTTTT	CASSSGSLRGTGELFF
TRBD1	TRBV19	TRBJ1-4	-	TGTGCCAGTAGTATAAGGAGCCCTCCGGGACAGGGTAATGAAAAACTGTTTTTT	CASSIRSPPGQGNEKLFF
TRBD1	TRBV27	TRBJ1-2	-	TGTGCCAGCAGTACAGGGGGCAGATCTGGCTACACCTTC	CASSTGGRSGYTF
TRBD1	TRBV10-3	TRBJ2-7	once	TGTGCCATCAGTGAGTCGGGTGGCAGACAGGGGAGTTACGAGCAGTACTTC	CAISESGGRQGSYEQYF
-	TRBV9	TRBJ1-2	-	TGTGCCAGCAGCGTAGCGGACAGAGACTATGGCTACACCTTC	CASSVADRDYGYTF
TRBD1	TRBV4-1	TRBJ2-6	-	TGCGCCAGCAGCCATGGACAGGGGGAAGGGTCTGGGGCCAACGTCCTGACTTTC	CASSHGQGEGSGANVLTF
TRBD1	TRBV5-1	TRBJ2-5	-	TGCGCCAGCAGCTGGGACAGTCCTCAAGAGACCCAGTACTTC	CASSWDSPQETQYF
-	TRBV25-1	TRBJ1-6	-	TGTGCCAGCAGGCCGGAAGCGGATAATTCACCCCTCCACTTT	CASRPEADNSPLHF
TRBD2	TRBV4-1	TRBJ2-5	-	TGCGCCAGCAGCCCTAGCGGGGGGCTACAAGAGACCCAGTACTTC	CASSPSGGLQETQYF
-	TRBV19	TRBJ2-1	-	TGTGCCAGTAGTGTCCGAGCGGAGGGCAATGAGCAGTTCTTC	CASSVRAEGNEQFF
-	TRBV6-5	TRBJ1-1	-	TGTGCCAGCATACCCCATGAGGGCGAGGAAGCTTTCTTT	CASIPHEGEEAFF
-	TRBV20-1	TRBJ1-5	-	TGCAGTGCTAGTAAGGGGACATCCACTTATAGCAATCAGCCCCAGCATTTT	CSASKGTSTYSNQPQHF
-	TRBV7-9	TRBJ2-1	-	TGTGCCAGCAGCTTAGATAGGGAGGTGGATGAGCAGTTCTTC	CASSLDREVDEQFF
TRBD1	TRBV18	TRBJ1-2	-	TGTGCCAGCTCATTCAGGGACAGGGCCTATGGCTACACCTTC	CASSFRDRAYGYTF
-	TRBV3-1/TRBV3-2	TRBJ1-1	-	TGTGCCAGCAGCACGGAGGGCACTGAAGCTTTCTTT	CASSTEGTEAFF
TRBD1	TRBV2	TRBJ1-6	-	TGTGCCAGCAATCTAAGACAGGGCTATAATTCACCCCTCCACTTT	CASNLRQGYNSPLHF
-	TRBV7-2	TRBJ1-2	-	TGTGCCAGCAGCTTGCGGTATGATGGCTACACCTTC	CASSLRYDGYTF
-	TRBV28	TRBJ2-5	-	TGTGCCAGCAGTCCCCCCCCTAGCCAAGAGACCCAGTACTTC	CASSPPPSQETQYF
TRBD2	TRBV7-9	TRBJ2-3	-	TGTGCCACTTCCGGGGGGAGCACAGATACGCAGTATTTT	CATSGGSTDTQYF
-	TRBV6-1	TRBJ2-1	-	TGTGCCAGCAGTGAAGGGACAGTTCCCTACAATGAGCAGTTCTTC	CASSEGTVPYNEQFF
-	TRBV19	TRBJ2-2	once	TGTGCCAGTAGTACCAGGGGCACCGGGGAGCTGTTTTTT	CASSTRGTGELFF
TRBD1	TRBV4-2	TRBJ2-1	-	TGTGCCAGCAGCCAGCAGGGACAGGGGGCATTCGATGAGCAGTTCTTC	CASSQQGQGAFDEQFF
-	TRBV20-1	TRBJ2-5	-	TGCAGTGCTAGTCACGACGGGTTGCAAGAGACCCAGTACTTC	CSASHDGLQETQYF
-	TRBV6-2/TRBV6-3	TRBJ2-7	once	TGTGCCAGCAGACCTACGGGACAAGGGACCTACGAGCAGTACTTC	CASRPTGQGTYEQYF
TRBD1	TRBV2	TRBJ1-4	-	TGTGCCAGCTCAGGGACAGGGAATGAAAAACTGTTTTTT	CASSGTGNEKLFF